This T cell receptor beta chain appears in the sequencing data of a study of blood T cell repertoires in COVID-19. Study information: In each case, the material was cDNA or gDNA derived from T cells, B-cell-depleted T cells, or PBMCs.

Authors' methods: Nucleated cell number was recorded as an estimate derived from reference gene primer amplification. The table came from immunoSEQ multiplex PCR; TCRdb's copy has only in-frame clones and leaves some out. The D gene and trimming were derived from the DNA, and the V and J assignments and clone size from that table. The sample gives around 130,000 clones, roughly four fifths of which show up once; 15% to 20% is in the top ten. The CDR3 loop spans 14 amino acids. Germline CDR1 SGHAT, CDR2 FQNNGV. With 3 bases removed from V and 5 bases from J, the gap between germline ends came to 13 bases. Participants were placed into cohorts based on the clinical history they reported. Two negative PCRs, clearance, or symptom resolution had been documented for recovered Cohort 3 donors.

The clonotype was recovered from a man under 40 who had recovered from COVID-19. This sequence joins TRBV11-2 and TRBJ1-1; unclear D gene. Sequencing used PBMCs or T cells enriched from blood (not recorded which). CDR3 DNA sequence: TGTGCCAGCAGCTTGAGGCCAAAGGCAACTGAAGCTTTCTTT. Protein sequence: CASSLRPKATEAFF.